Listed below are T cell receptor beta chains from one sample, sequenced in a study of blood T cells in healthy people across ages. TCRdb called the 5' RACE reads again in MiXCR, with one record for every CDR3 protein. This sample has some 1.5 million distinct CDR3 sequences, with approximately 43% found just once. The specimen was blood. The receptors were sampled from a woman aged 18-29 years in good health. CDR3s include the opening cysteine and the closing phenylalanine or tryptophan. D genes are given only for firm matches. The listing skips clone size in some rows; elsewhere it reads once, few, many or a size class.

d_call: TRBD1
j_call: TRBJ2-1
clone_size: few
v_call: TRBV4-3
cdr3_aa: CASSQAPQGVTYNEQFF
cdr3_nt: TGCGCCAGCAGCCAAGCCCCACAGGGGGTAACCTACAATGAGCAGTTCTTC

d_call: TRBD2
j_call: TRBJ2-3
clone_size: many
v_call: TRBV29-1
cdr3_aa: CSAVAGYTDTQYF
cdr3_nt: TGCAGCGCTGTAGCGGGCTACACAGATACGCAGTATTTT

d_call: TRBD1
j_call: TRBJ2-7
clone_size: few
v_call: TRBV7-2
cdr3_aa: CASSLQGQGSYEQYF
cdr3_nt: TGTGCCAGCAGCTTACAGGGACAGGGCTCCTACGAGCAGTACTTC

d_call: NA
j_call: TRBJ2-7
clone_size: NA
v_call: TRBV5-1
cdr3_aa: CASSLVPGEGYEQYF
cdr3_nt: TGCGCCAGCAGCTTGGTTCCAGGGGAAGGCTACGAGCAGTACTTC

d_call: NA
j_call: TRBJ1-2
clone_size: NA
v_call: TRBV9
cdr3_aa: CASSVEGALTDGYTF
cdr3_nt: TGTGCCAGCAGCGTAGAGGGAGCCTTGACGGATGGCTACACCTTC

d_call: NA
j_call: TRBJ1-2
clone_size: NA
v_call: TRBV12-3/TRBV12-4
cdr3_aa: CASTLVGGRNYGYTF
cdr3_nt: TGTGCCAGCACCTTGGTCGGGGGACGGAACTATGGCTACACCTTC

d_call: TRBD2
j_call: TRBJ2-7
clone_size: NA
v_call: TRBV10-3
cdr3_aa: CAIRGQGAGVRHEQYF
cdr3_nt: TGTGCCATCAGGGGTCAAGGGGCGGGAGTCCGTCATGAGCAGTACTTC

d_call: NA
j_call: TRBJ2-1
clone_size: few
v_call: TRBV6-2/TRBV6-3
cdr3_aa: CASSYNVLLSYNEQFF
cdr3_nt: TGTGCCAGCAGTTACAACGTCCTACTCTCCTACAATGAGCAGTTCTTC

d_call: NA
j_call: TRBJ2-5
clone_size: NA
v_call: TRBV20-1
cdr3_aa: CSAPPFQETQYF
cdr3_nt: TGCAGTGCTCCACCCTTTCAAGAGACCCAGTACTTC

d_call: TRBD2
j_call: TRBJ2-3
clone_size: few
v_call: TRBV20-1
cdr3_aa: CTTASGGSDTQYF
cdr3_nt: TGCACCACCGCTAGCGGGGGTTCCGATACGCAGTATTTT

d_call: TRBD1
j_call: TRBJ2-1
clone_size: once
v_call: TRBV10-3
cdr3_aa: CAISERTGFYNEQFF
cdr3_nt: TGTGCCATCAGTGAGAGGACAGGGTTCTACAATGAGCAGTTCTTC

d_call: TRBD2
j_call: TRBJ2-1
clone_size: few
v_call: TRBV29-1
cdr3_aa: CSVPTSGSKVEQFF
cdr3_nt: TGCAGCGTTCCAACTAGCGGGAGTAAGGTTGAGCAGTTCTTC

d_call: NA
j_call: TRBJ2-2
clone_size: NA
v_call: TRBV7-2
cdr3_aa: CASTISATSGTGELFF
cdr3_nt: TGTGCCAGCACCATTTCCGCGACTTCGGGAACCGGGGAGCTGTTTTTT

d_call: NA
j_call: TRBJ2-3
clone_size: NA
v_call: TRBV2
cdr3_aa: CASSEARRSDTQYF
cdr3_nt: TGTGCCAGCAGTGAAGCTCGGAGGAGCGATACGCAGTATTTT

d_call: NA
j_call: TRBJ2-3
clone_size: NA
v_call: TRBV7-8
cdr3_aa: CASSRVAGGTDTQYF
cdr3_nt: TGTGCCAGCAGCCGCGTGGCAGGGGGCACAGATACGCAGTATTTT

d_call: NA
j_call: TRBJ2-1
clone_size: NA
v_call: TRBV4-3
cdr3_aa: CASSQGEAEHETQFF
cdr3_nt: TGCGCCAGCAGCCAAGGGGAAGCAGAACATGAGACCCAGTTCTTC

d_call: NA
j_call: TRBJ2-7
clone_size: NA
v_call: TRBV9
cdr3_aa: CASSVDLGVSEQYF
cdr3_nt: TGTGCCAGCAGCGTAGACCTGGGGGTCTCCGAGCAGTACTTC

d_call: NA
j_call: TRBJ2-4
clone_size: few
v_call: TRBV7-9
cdr3_aa: CASSPEDLLAKNIQYF
cdr3_nt: TGTGCCAGCAGCCCAGAGGACCTACTAGCCAAAAACATTCAGTACTTC

d_call: NA
j_call: TRBJ2-7
clone_size: NA
v_call: TRBV12-3/TRBV12-4
cdr3_aa: CASSPRITAEYEQYF
cdr3_nt: TGTGCCAGCAGTCCCAGGATAACCGCGGAATACGAGCAGTACTTC

d_call: NA
j_call: TRBJ2-7
clone_size: NA
v_call: TRBV6-2/TRBV6-3
cdr3_aa: CASSSRGGETYEQYF
cdr3_nt: TGTGCCAGCAGTTCCCGGGGTGGGGAAACCTACGAGCAGTACTTC

d_call: TRBD2
j_call: TRBJ2-1
clone_size: NA
v_call: TRBV5-6
cdr3_aa: CASSLGAGEIYNEQFF
cdr3_nt: TGTGCCAGCAGCTTAGGAGCGGGAGAGATCTACAATGAGCAGTTCTTC

d_call: NA
j_call: TRBJ2-1
clone_size: many
v_call: TRBV4-2
cdr3_aa: CASSQERVQVGNEQFF
cdr3_nt: TGTGCCAGCAGCCAAGAACGGGTACAGGTAGGGAATGAGCAGTTCTTC

d_call: TRBD1
j_call: TRBJ1-6
clone_size: NA
v_call: TRBV10-3
cdr3_aa: CAISESGTGNSPLHF
cdr3_nt: TGTGCCATCAGTGAGTCCGGGACAGGGAATTCACCCCTCCACTTT

d_call: NA
j_call: TRBJ2-1
clone_size: NA
v_call: TRBV20-1
cdr3_aa: CSASHRGAYYNEQFF
cdr3_nt: TGCAGTGCCTCCCATAGGGGCGCCTACTACAATGAGCAGTTCTTC

d_call: NA
j_call: TRBJ2-7
clone_size: NA
v_call: TRBV7-9
cdr3_aa: CASPARGGSYNEQYF
cdr3_nt: TGTGCCAGCCCCGCGAGGGGCGGGTCCTACAATGAGCAGTACTTC

d_call: NA
j_call: TRBJ1-6
clone_size: NA
v_call: TRBV20-1
cdr3_aa: CSASHARARNSPLHF
cdr3_nt: TGCAGTGCTAGTCACGCCAGGGCAAGGAATTCACCCCTCCACTTT

d_call: TRBD1
j_call: TRBJ2-3
clone_size: NA
v_call: TRBV2
cdr3_aa: CASRRTGLGDTQYF
cdr3_nt: TGTGCCAGCCGCAGGACAGGGTTGGGAGATACGCAGTATTTT

d_call: NA
j_call: TRBJ2-7
clone_size: NA
v_call: TRBV13
cdr3_aa: CASSPSGTDAYEQYF
cdr3_nt: TGTGCCAGCAGCCCTTCCGGGACGGATGCCTACGAGCAGTACTTC

d_call: NA
j_call: TRBJ2-3
clone_size: NA
v_call: TRBV21-1
cdr3_aa: CASSRSSASTDTQYF
cdr3_nt: TGTGCCAGCAGCAGATCTAGCGCTAGCACAGATACGCAGTATTTT

d_call: TRBD2
j_call: TRBJ2-3
clone_size: NA
v_call: TRBV7-2
cdr3_aa: CASSVSGNLLYF
cdr3_nt: TGTGCCAGCAGCGTCAGCGGGAACCTACTGTATTTT

d_call: NA
j_call: TRBJ2-5
clone_size: many
v_call: TRBV10-3
cdr3_aa: CAISELLGETQYF
cdr3_nt: TGTGCCATCAGTGAGCTCCTGGGGGAGACCCAGTACTTC

d_call: NA
j_call: TRBJ2-7
clone_size: few
v_call: TRBV7-2
cdr3_aa: CASSYAPLYEQYF
cdr3_nt: TGTGCCAGCAGCTACGCCCCACTCTACGAGCAGTACTTC

d_call: NA
j_call: TRBJ2-2
clone_size: few
v_call: TRBV6-6
cdr3_aa: CASSYSGNRGTGELFF
cdr3_nt: TGTGCCAGCAGTTACTCGGGCAACCGCGGCACCGGGGAGCTGTTTTTT

d_call: TRBD1
j_call: TRBJ1-1
clone_size: few
v_call: TRBV12-3/TRBV12-4
cdr3_aa: CASILTGWDTEAFF
cdr3_nt: TGTGCCAGCATTTTGACAGGGTGGGACACTGAAGCTTTCTTT

d_call: NA
j_call: TRBJ2-5
clone_size: NA
v_call: TRBV9
cdr3_aa: CASSTSLSVQETQYF
cdr3_nt: TGTGCCAGCAGCACCTCGCTCTCCGTCCAAGAGACCCAGTACTTC

d_call: NA
j_call: TRBJ2-1
clone_size: few
v_call: TRBV7-9
cdr3_aa: CASSRNVNNEQFF
cdr3_nt: TGTGCCAGCAGCAGGAACGTTAACAATGAGCAGTTCTTC

d_call: TRBD1
j_call: TRBJ1-1
clone_size: NA
v_call: TRBV3-1
cdr3_aa: CASSRMGQGGAFF
cdr3_nt: TGTGCCAGCAGCCGTATGGGACAGGGCGGGGCTTTCTTT

d_call: NA
j_call: TRBJ2-7
clone_size: NA
v_call: TRBV9
cdr3_aa: CASSVAGTSRSEQYF
cdr3_nt: TGTGCCAGCAGCGTAGCCGGGACAAGTCGGTCCGAGCAGTACTTC

d_call: NA
j_call: TRBJ2-3
clone_size: NA
v_call: TRBV18
cdr3_aa: CASSPRVRTETQYF
cdr3_nt: TGTGCCAGCTCACCACGAGTACGCACAGAGACGCAGTATTTT

d_call: NA
j_call: TRBJ2-1
clone_size: NA
v_call: TRBV25-1
cdr3_aa: CASSGNTYYNEQFF
cdr3_nt: TGTGCCAGCAGTGGAAACACCTACTACAATGAACAGTTCTTC

d_call: NA
j_call: TRBJ2-7
clone_size: NA
v_call: TRBV11-1
cdr3_aa: CASSSTGTHSEQYF
cdr3_nt: TGTGCCAGCAGTTCTACCGGGACGCACTCCGAGCAGTACTTC

d_call: NA
j_call: TRBJ2-3
clone_size: few
v_call: TRBV7-2
cdr3_aa: CASSSQGGDTQYF
cdr3_nt: TGTGCCAGCAGCTCACAGGGTGGAGATACGCAGTATTTT

d_call: TRBD2
j_call: TRBJ2-1
clone_size: few
v_call: TRBV19
cdr3_aa: CATATSGRMNEQFF
cdr3_nt: TGTGCCACAGCAACTAGCGGGAGGATGAATGAGCAGTTCTTC

d_call: NA
j_call: TRBJ1-6
clone_size: NA
v_call: TRBV4-1
cdr3_aa: CASSPSPLKGNSPLHF
cdr3_nt: TGCGCCAGCAGCCCCTCACCCCTCAAGGGGAATTCACCCCTCCACTTT

d_call: NA
j_call: TRBJ2-1
clone_size: once
v_call: TRBV4-1
cdr3_aa: CASSPGERNNEQFF
cdr3_nt: TGCGCCAGCAGCCCTGGGGAACGAAACAATGAGCAGTTCTTC

d_call: NA
j_call: TRBJ2-1
clone_size: NA
v_call: TRBV4-1
cdr3_aa: CASSRGTRQLEQFF
cdr3_nt: TGCGCCAGCAGCCGAGGGACTCGGCAGCTTGAGCAGTTCTTC

d_call: NA
j_call: TRBJ2-7
clone_size: few
v_call: TRBV9
cdr3_aa: CASSPRPAREQYF
cdr3_nt: TGTGCCAGCAGCCCGCGACCTGCTAGGGAGCAGTACTTC

d_call: NA
j_call: TRBJ2-7
clone_size: NA
v_call: TRBV11-1
cdr3_aa: CASSSRALGNEQYF
cdr3_nt: TGTGCCAGCAGCTCCCGGGCCCTGGGCAATGAGCAGTACTTC

d_call: TRBD2
j_call: TRBJ2-7
clone_size: NA
v_call: TRBV6-5
cdr3_aa: CASSWTSGEWNEQYF
cdr3_nt: TGTGCCAGCAGCTGGACTAGCGGGGAATGGAATGAGCAGTACTTC

d_call: NA
j_call: TRBJ2-4
clone_size: few
v_call: TRBV6-2/TRBV6-3
cdr3_aa: CASSPAAQTQYF
cdr3_nt: TGTGCCAGCAGTCCTGCGGCCCAAACCCAGTACTTC

d_call: NA
j_call: TRBJ1-1
clone_size: NA
v_call: TRBV20-1
cdr3_aa: CSVPIGGTEAFF
cdr3_nt: TGCAGTGTCCCCATAGGGGGGACTGAAGCTTTCTTT